Below, 6 T cell receptor beta chains from the same sample are listed, as sequenced in a study of control samples from healthy donors and cancer patients. Sequencing used immunoSEQ multiplex PCR; TCRdb keeps in-frame clones, though not all of them. The sample holds about 70,000 clones, about four fifths seen once. The source material was PBMCs. Receptors were obtained from a woman aged 50 to 60 with lung cancer.

This sequence joins TRBV5-1 and TRBJ2-7; TRBD1 agrees at 8 bases. The CDR3 consists of 15 residues. Germline assignment: CDR1 SGHRS and CDR2 YFSETQ. The V gene end was trimmed by 5 bases and the J gene end by 5 bases; junction bases not matched to a gene: 12. CDR3 sequence reads: CASRQGGLPGHEQYF. The CDR3 DNA reads as TGCGCCAGCAGACAGGGGGGACTCCCTGGCCACGAGCAGTACTTC.

This chain connects TRBV12-3 or TRBV12-4 to TRBJ2-1, with TRBD2 matching over 14 bases. V trimming: 9 bases; J trimming: 7 bases; junction bases outside the gene matches: 2. The CDR3 extends over 13 amino acids. CDR3 DNA: TGTGCCAGTGGACTAGCGGGGGGAAATGAGCAGTTCTTC. This sequence encodes CASGLAGGNEQFF.

In its sample, this clone was seen many times. V and J are TRBV6-5 and TRBJ2-2; D is ambiguous. V was pared by 10 bases and J by 1 base, with 13 bases between. This CDR3 comprises 14 residues. Germline V gene lookup returns CDR1 MNHEY and CDR2 SVGAGI. The CDR3 DNA is TGTGCCATTCGGTGGCAGATGAACACCGGGGAGCTGTTTTTT. Translating gives CAIRWQMNTGELFF.

The J gene is TRBJ2-3, the V gene TRBV5-8, with 10 bases fitting TRBD1. The CDR3 contains 15 residues. V shed 6 bases, J shed 1 base, and the junction held 5 bases outside the gene matches. CDR1 and CDR2 (germline): SGHTS, YDEGEE. CDR3 nucleotide sequence: TGTGCCAGCACCCGGACAGGGGGGGGCACAGATACGCAGTATTTT. This translates into CASTRTGGGTDTQYF. The whole variable domain, filled in from reference TRBV5-8 and TRBJ2-3, reads EAGVTQSPTHLIKTRGQQATLRCSPISGHTSVYWYQQALGLGLQFLLWYDEGEERNRGNFPPRFSGRQFPNYSSELNVNALELEDSALYLCASTRTGGGTDTQYFGPGTRLTVL.

The chain carries TRBV7-3 and TRBJ1-1, with a tentative D call TRBD1 (5 bases). The CDR3 covers 13 residues. Deletions cut 1 base from V and 4 bases from J, with 7 bases between. Germline CDR1 SGHTA, CDR2 FQGTGA. CDR3 sequence: CASSLSGATEAFF. CDR3 coding DNA: TGTGCCAGCAGCTTAAGCGGGGCCACTGAAGCTTTCTTT.

The chain combines TRBV27 with TRBJ2-7; tentatively, D is TRBD1 (5 bases). The CDR3 length is 14 residues. Trimming took 3 bases from V and 0 from J, leaving 9 bases between them. The germline CDR1 and CDR2 sequences are MNHEY and SMNVEV (reference sequence). The CDR3 DNA is TGTGCCAGCAGTTTTGGCAGGGCCTCCTACGAGCAGTACTTC. Translated, it gives CASSFGRASYEQYF.